The 22 T cell receptor beta chains below were found in one sample sequenced in a study of T-cell memory formation after mild COVID-19. One entry per CDR3 protein results from TCRdb running MiXCR on the 5' RACE reads. The data contain 410,000 or so distinct CDR3 sequences, under 25% of them singletons. Sequencing was done on a sample of PBMCs or a T cell subset sorted from them (not recorded which). These receptors came from an adult woman who had mild COVID-19 (a few samples of this study predate the infection). Cell type and time point are not known.

CDR3 region: CSATNGEKLFF. In DNA form, the CDR3 reads TGCAGTGCGACGAACGGTGAAAAACTGTTTTTT. The J gene is TRBJ1-4, the V gene TRBV20-1; D is undetermined. The CDR3 is 11 residues long. V gave up 6 bases and J gave up 7 bases, with 9 bases separating them. CDR1 DFQATT and CDR2 SNEGSKA come from the germline V gene (reference sequence).

The chain couples TRBV20-1 to TRBJ2-1; D tentatively fits TRBD1 or TRBD2 (5 bases each). Deletions cut 2 bases from V and 0 bases from J, with 17 bases between. The CDR3 contains 17 residues. Germline CDR1 DFQATT, CDR2 SNEGSKA (reference sequence). The CDR3 DNA is TGCAGTGCTAGATCACCGGGACCCCGCCCCTCCTACAATGAGCAGTTCTTC. This codes for CSARSPGPRPSYNEQFF.

This clonotype turned up a few times. This chain links TRBV4-3 with TRBJ1-2, with TRBD1 matching over 11 bases. The CDR3 runs to 15 residues. V lost 2 bases, J lost 7 bases, and 6 bases stayed unmatched. Germline values: CDR1 LGHNA, CDR2 YSLEER. The CDR3 nucleotides are TGCGCCAGCAGCCAACCAGGACAGGGGGCGAGTGGCTACACCTTC. Translation gives CASSQPGQGASGYTF.

V gene TRBV3-1 combines with J gene TRBJ2-1; 7 nucleotides align to TRBD1. This CDR3 spans 13 amino acids. Germline CDR1 and CDR2: LGHDT and YNNKEL (reference sequence). V lost 4 bases to trimming and J lost 9 bases; unmatched junction nucleotides: 6. Written as DNA, the CDR3 is TGTGCCAGCAGCCTATCGACAGGGACTGAGCAGTTCTTC. It specifies CASSLSTGTEQFF.

V and J are TRBV20-1 and TRBJ1-3, with TRBD1 matching 8 bases. Germline V gene sequence: CDR1 DFQATT, CDR2 SNEGSKA (reference sequence). J lost 4 bases, V lost 3 bases, and 8 bases had no gene match. The CDR3 contains 15 residues. CDR3 sequence (DNA): TGCAGTGCTAGGATGGACAGGGCGGCCGGAAACACCATATATTTT. Its protein product is CSARMDRAAGNTIYF.

The chain has TRBV5-1 and TRBJ1-2; 8 positions agree with TRBD1. The CDR3 has 14 residues. Trimming cost V 4 bases and J 4 bases; bases outside gene matches: 6. Germline CDR1 reads SGHRS; CDR2 reads YFSETQ. The CDR3 loop is CASSPQTGAYGYTF. CDR3 in DNA: TGCGCCAGCAGCCCACAGACAGGGGCCTATGGCTACACCTTC.

In this sample, this clonotype turned up a few times. The chain uses TRBV24-1 and TRBJ2-1, with a weak D call TRBD1 (6 bases). CDR1 is KGHDR and CDR2 is SFDVKD in the germline V gene. The CDR3 loop spans 17 amino acids. The germline V and J ends were trimmed by 3 bases and 0 bases, with 14 bases remaining between them. The CDR3 region is CATSDNNRVSSYNEQFF. CDR3 coding DNA: TGTGCCACCAGTGATAATAACAGGGTCTCCTCCTACAATGAGCAGTTCTTC.

This clonotype has a handful of counts. The chain has TRBV27 and TRBJ1-1, with D hard to call. V dropped 5 bases and J dropped 3 bases, with 13 bases sitting between them. The CDR3 is made up of 14 amino acids. Germline V gene sequence: CDR1 MNHEY, CDR2 SMNVEV (reference sequence). The CDR3 loop reads CASSPRRSYTEAFF. In DNA, the CDR3 is TGTGCCAGCAGTCCCCGGCGATCATACACTGAAGCTTTCTTT.

This clonotype was picked up a small number of times. V and J are TRBV20-1 and TRBJ2-2, with D uncertain. V gave up 7 bases and J gave up 0 bases, with 6 bases separating them. This CDR3 contains 12 residues. Germline V gene sequence: CDR1 DFQATT, CDR2 SNEGSKA (reference sequence). CDR3 DNA: TGCAGTGTGGTGCCGAACACCGGGGAGCTGTTTTTT. Translation gives CSVVPNTGELFF.

CDR3 coding DNA: TGTGCCAGCAGTTACTCACTCGGGGATCAGCCCCAGCATTTT. Amino acids: CASSYSLGDQPQHF. The genes are TRBV6-5 and TRBJ1-5; D is ambiguous. V shed 0 bases and J shed 5 bases, with 8 bases lying between them. Germline V gene data show CDR1 as MNHEY and CDR2 as SVGAGI. CDR3 size: 14 residues.

Written as DNA, the CDR3 is TGTGCCAGCAGCTTGGAGTCCCGGGACAGGGGCTCCAAGGGTACCTACGAGCAGTACTTC. Translating gives CASSLESRDRGSKGTYEQYF. This sequence joins TRBV11-2 and TRBJ2-7; 10 bases align to TRBD1. After removal of 3 bases from V and 2 bases from J, the junction contained 19 bases not matched to a gene. CDR1 is SGHAT, CDR2 FQNNGV, per germline. The CDR3 has 20 residues.

This rearrangement joins TRBV29-1 to TRBJ2-5; D remains ambiguous. Germline CDR1 SQVTM, CDR2 ANQGSEA. V gave up 0 bases and J gave up 5 bases, with 7 bases separating them. CDR3 length: 12 amino acids. CDR3 protein: CSVEDHTETQYF. The CDR3 DNA sequence: TGCAGCGTTGAAGATCACACGGAGACCCAGTACTTC.

The chain links TRBV7-2 to TRBJ1-5; D is unclear. V dropped 1 base and J dropped 5 bases, with 6 bases sitting between them. The CDR3 contains 13 residues. The germline V gene has CDR1 SGHTA and CDR2 FQGNSA. CDR3 amino acids: CASSLVQDQPQHF. The CDR3 nucleotides are TGTGCCAGCAGCTTAGTCCAGGATCAGCCCCAGCATTTT.

The V call is TRBV20-1, the J call TRBJ1-6; D possibly corresponds to TRBD1 (5 bases). In germline, CDR1 is DFQATT, CDR2 SNEGSKA (reference sequence). V was pared by 6 bases and J by 7 bases, with 16 bases between. The CDR3 loop spans 14 amino acids. The CDR3 DNA reads as TGCAGTGCCAGGGACCGTCGGAGGAATTCACCCCTCCACTTT. Translating gives CSARDRRRNSPLHF.

V usage is TRBV5-1 and J usage is TRBJ2-5, with D unclear. Germline V CDR1 and CDR2: SGHRS, YFSETQ. The CDR3 is 14 amino acids. Trimming pared 0 bases from V and 1 base from J, leaving 7 bases between. The CDR3 bases are TGCGCCAGCAGCTTGGAGACTTCCCAAGAGACCCAGTACTTC. Protein: CASSLETSQETQYF.

The rearrangement uses TRBV9 and TRBJ2-1, with D unclear. Germline V CDR1 and CDR2: SGDLS, YYNGEE. There are 14 residues in the CDR3. The V end lost 1 base, the J end lost 4 bases, and 9 bases lay between the germline ends. Here the CDR3 reads CASSVHPSYNEQFF. The CDR3 DNA sequence: TGTGCCAGCAGCGTACATCCCTCTTACAATGAGCAGTTCTTC.

V is TRBV4-1 and J is TRBJ2-1; either TRBD1 or TRBD2 may fit D (5 bases each). The CDR3 spans 13 residues. Germline CDR1 reads MGHRA; CDR2 reads YSYEKL. The V and J ends lost 0 bases and 10 bases respectively, with 10 bases between them. The CDR3 here is CASSQDTRDEQFF. As DNA, the CDR3 is TGCGCCAGCAGCCAAGATACAAGGGACGAGCAGTTCTTC.

J is TRBJ2-7 and V is TRBV12-3 or TRBV12-4; D may be TRBD2 (6 bases). The CDR3 totals 13 residues. The V end lost 8 bases, the J end lost 1 base, and 12 bases lay between the germline ends. The chain's CDR3 is CASRIGTSYEQYF. The DNA of the CDR3 is TGTGCCAGCCGCATCGGGACTTCCTACGAGCAGTACTTC.

This clonotype was detected only a few times. The chain links TRBV6-2 or TRBV6-3 to TRBJ2-7; no clear D. Germline CDR1 is MNHEY and CDR2 is SVGEGT. The CDR3 extends over 8 amino acids. V was pared by 10 bases and J by 3 bases, with 1 base between. CDR3 amino acids: CANYEQYF. The CDR3 nucleotides are TGTGCCAACTACGAGCAGTACTTC.

This clonotype has more than one count but fewer than ten. This CDR3 reads CSARPFQSPTEAFF. CDR3 DNA sequence: TGCAGTGCCCGGCCGTTTCAGTCCCCAACTGAAGCTTTCTTT. The V and J genes are TRBV20-1 and TRBJ1-1; D unclear. This CDR3 has 14 residues. The V end was cut by 6 bases, the J end by 5 bases, with 19 bases between. The germline V gene has CDR1 DFQATT and CDR2 SNEGSKA (reference sequence).

As DNA, the CDR3 is TGTGCCAGCAGCCAAGATCCCTGGGACAGGGTCCAGCCCCAGCATTTT. It yields the protein CASSQDPWDRVQPQHF. The rearrangement uses TRBV3-1 and TRBJ1-5; 9 positions agree with TRBD1. This CDR3 has 16 amino acids. Losses at the gene ends were 0 bases for V and 7 bases for J; bases not matched to a gene: 7. Germline V gene sequence: CDR1 LGHDT, CDR2 YNNKEL (reference sequence).

This clonotype was seen a few times. The chain links TRBV20-1 to TRBJ1-6, with 9 bases fitting TRBD1. The CDR3 consists of 15 residues. J lost 10 bases, V lost 3 bases, and 10 bases had no gene match. Germline CDR1 and CDR2: DFQATT and SNEGSKA (reference sequence). The CDR3 protein is CSASLTGQGSSPLHF. The CDR3 DNA is TGCAGTGCTAGCCTCACGGGACAGGGCTCCTCACCCCTCCACTTT.